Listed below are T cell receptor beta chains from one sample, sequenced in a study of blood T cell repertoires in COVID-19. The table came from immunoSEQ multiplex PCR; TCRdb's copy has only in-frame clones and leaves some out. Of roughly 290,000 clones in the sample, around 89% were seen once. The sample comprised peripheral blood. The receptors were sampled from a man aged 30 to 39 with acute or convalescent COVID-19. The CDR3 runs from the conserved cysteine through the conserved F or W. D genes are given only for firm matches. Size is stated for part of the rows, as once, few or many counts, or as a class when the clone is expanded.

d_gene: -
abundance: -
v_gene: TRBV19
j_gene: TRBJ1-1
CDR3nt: TGTGCCAGTAGTATAGACGACAGGTTGAACACTGAAGCTTTCTTT
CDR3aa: CASSIDDRLNTEAFF

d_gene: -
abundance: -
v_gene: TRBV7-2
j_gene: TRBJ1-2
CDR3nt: TGTGCCAGCAGCTTAGTAAGCGGCTATGGCTACACCTTC
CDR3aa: CASSLVSGYGYTF

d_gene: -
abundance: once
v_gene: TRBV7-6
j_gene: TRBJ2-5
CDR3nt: TGTGCCAGCAGCTTACAGGAGACCCAGTACTTC
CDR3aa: CASSLQETQYF

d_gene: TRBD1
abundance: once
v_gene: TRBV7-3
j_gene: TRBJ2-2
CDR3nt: TGTGCCAGCAGCAGACGAGGGGGCGCTGGGATCGGGGAGCTGTTTTTT
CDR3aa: CASSRRGGAGIGELFF

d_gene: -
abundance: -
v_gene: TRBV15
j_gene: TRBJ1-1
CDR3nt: TGTGCCACCAGCAGAGGGCCCGGGGTGAACACTGAAGCTTTCTTT
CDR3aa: CATSRGPGVNTEAFF

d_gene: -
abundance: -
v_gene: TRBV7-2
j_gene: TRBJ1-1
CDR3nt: TGTGCCAGCAGGTATCCAGGGAACACTGAAGCTTTCTTT
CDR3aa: CASRYPGNTEAFF

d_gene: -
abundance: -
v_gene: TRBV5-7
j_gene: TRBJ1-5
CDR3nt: TGTGCCAGCAGCCTGAGATTGGTGGTTAGCAATCAGCCCCAGCATTTT
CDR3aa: CASSLRLVVSNQPQHF

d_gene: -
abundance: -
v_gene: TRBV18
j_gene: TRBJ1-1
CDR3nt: TGTGCCAGCTCACCACCGGCAGGGGTGAACACTGAAGCTTTCTTT
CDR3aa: CASSPPAGVNTEAFF

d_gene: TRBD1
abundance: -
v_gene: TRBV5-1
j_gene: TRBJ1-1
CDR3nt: TGCGCCAGCAGAGTGGACAGGGGTACTGAAGCTTTCTTT
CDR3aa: CASRVDRGTEAFF

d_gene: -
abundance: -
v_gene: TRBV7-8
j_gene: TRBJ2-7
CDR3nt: TGTGCCAGCAGCTCCGCGCGGGCCTCCGAGCAGTACTTC
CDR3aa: CASSSARASEQYF

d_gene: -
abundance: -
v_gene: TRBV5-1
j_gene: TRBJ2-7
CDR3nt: TGCGCCAGCAGCTTGGATGCGAGAGAGCAGTACTTC
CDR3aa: CASSLDAREQYF

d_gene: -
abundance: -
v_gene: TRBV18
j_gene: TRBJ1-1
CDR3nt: TGTGCCAGCTCACCTGGCAGGGAGAACACTGAAGCTTTCTTT
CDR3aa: CASSPGRENTEAFF

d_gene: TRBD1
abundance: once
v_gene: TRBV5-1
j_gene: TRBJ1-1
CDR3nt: TGCGCCAGCAGCTTGAACGGACAGGGTGGAACTGAAGCTTTCTTT
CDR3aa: CASSLNGQGGTEAFF

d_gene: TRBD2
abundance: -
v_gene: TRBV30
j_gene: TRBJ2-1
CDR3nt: TGTGCCTGGAACCCGGGGGGAGCAAGATACAATGAGCAGTTCTTC
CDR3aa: CAWNPGGARYNEQFF

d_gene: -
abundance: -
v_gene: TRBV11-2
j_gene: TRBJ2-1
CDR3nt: TGTGCCAGCAGCTTAGGGCAAACGGCGGTGTACAATGAGCAGTTCTTC
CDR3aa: CASSLGQTAVYNEQFF

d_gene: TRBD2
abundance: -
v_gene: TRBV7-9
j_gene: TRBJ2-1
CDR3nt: TGTGCCAGCAGCCCACCGAGGAGCGGGAGTTATGAGCAGTTCTTC
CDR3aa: CASSPPRSGSYEQFF

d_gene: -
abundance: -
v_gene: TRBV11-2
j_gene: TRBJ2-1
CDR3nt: TGTGCCAGCAGCTGGGGAGCCGGGTTCCTTTACAATGAGCAGTTCTTC
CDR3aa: CASSWGAGFLYNEQFF

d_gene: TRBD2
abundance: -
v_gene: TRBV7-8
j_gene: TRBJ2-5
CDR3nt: TGTGCCAGCAGCTCCGACCGGGGACTAGCGGGGGGCTTGGAGACCCAGTACTTC
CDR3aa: CASSSDRGLAGGLETQYF

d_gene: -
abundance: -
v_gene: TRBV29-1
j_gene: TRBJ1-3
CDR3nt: TGCAGCGCATTACAGGGTGCTGGAAACACCATATATTTT
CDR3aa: CSALQGAGNTIYF

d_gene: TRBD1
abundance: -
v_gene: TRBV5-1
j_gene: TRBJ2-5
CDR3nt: TGCGCCAGCGATGCAGGGGGATTGGAGACCCAGTACTTC
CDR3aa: CASDAGGLETQYF

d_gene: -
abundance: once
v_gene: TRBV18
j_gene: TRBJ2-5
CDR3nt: TGTGCCAGCTCCCAAAATACAGGAACCCAAGAGACCCAGTACTTC
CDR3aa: CASSQNTGTQETQYF

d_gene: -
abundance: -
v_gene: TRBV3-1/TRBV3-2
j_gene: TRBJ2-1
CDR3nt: TGTGCCAGCAGCCCGACAGGGTGGGGAGGCAATGAGCAGTTCTTC
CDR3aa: CASSPTGWGGNEQFF

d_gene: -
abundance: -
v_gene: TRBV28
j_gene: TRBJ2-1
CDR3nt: TGTGCCAGCAGTTTCCTCACAGAGTACAATGAGCAGTTCTTC
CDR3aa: CASSFLTEYNEQFF

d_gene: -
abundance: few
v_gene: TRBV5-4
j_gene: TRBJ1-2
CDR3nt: TGTGCCAGCAGCTTGGTGGAGCTTGGCTACACCTTC
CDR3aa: CASSLVELGYTF

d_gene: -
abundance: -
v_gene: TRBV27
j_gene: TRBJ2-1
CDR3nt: TGTGCCAGCAGTAGATGGGGGGACGGCAATGAGCAGTTCTTC
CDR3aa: CASSRWGDGNEQFF

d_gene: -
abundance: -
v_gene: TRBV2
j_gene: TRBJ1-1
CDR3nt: TGTGCCAGCCTAAGTTGGGCAGAAGCTTTCTTT
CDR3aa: CASLSWAEAFF

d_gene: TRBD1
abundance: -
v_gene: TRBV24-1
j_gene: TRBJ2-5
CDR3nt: TGTGCCACCAGTGATTTCTCCGGGACAGGGCAAGAGACCCAGTACTTC
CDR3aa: CATSDFSGTGQETQYF

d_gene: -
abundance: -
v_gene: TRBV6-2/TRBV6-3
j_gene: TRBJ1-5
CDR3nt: TGTGCCAGCAGTTATCTGGGCTCGCCCCAGCCCCAGCATTTT
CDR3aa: CASSYLGSPQPQHF

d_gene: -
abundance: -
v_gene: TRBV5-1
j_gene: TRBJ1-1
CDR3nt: TGCGCCAGCAGCTTGGCCCCGGACACTGAAGCTTTCTTT
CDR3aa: CASSLAPDTEAFF

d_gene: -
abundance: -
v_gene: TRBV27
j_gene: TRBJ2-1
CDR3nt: TGTGCCAGCAGACTGGGGGGACGGAATGAGCAGTTCTTC
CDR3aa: CASRLGGRNEQFF

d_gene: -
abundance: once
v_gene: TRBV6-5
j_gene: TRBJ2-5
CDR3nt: TGTGCCAGCAGTTACGGGGGCGGGAGTGGGGAGACCCAGTACTTC
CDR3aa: CASSYGGGSGETQYF

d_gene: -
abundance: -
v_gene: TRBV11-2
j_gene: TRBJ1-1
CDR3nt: TGTGCCAGCAGCCGTGCGGCGGGCGCGTTCGCTGAAGCTTTCTTT
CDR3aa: CASSRAAGAFAEAFF

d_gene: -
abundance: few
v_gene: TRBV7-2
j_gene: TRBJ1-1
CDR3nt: TGTGCCAGCAGCTTATTTGGCCCGAACACTGAAGCTTTCTTT
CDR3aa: CASSLFGPNTEAFF

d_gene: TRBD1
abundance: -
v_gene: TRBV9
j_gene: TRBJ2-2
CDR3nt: TGTGCCAGCAGCACCCGGGACAGGGTATCCGGGGAGCTGTTTTTT
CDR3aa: CASSTRDRVSGELFF

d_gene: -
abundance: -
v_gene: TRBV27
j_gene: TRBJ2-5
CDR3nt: TGTGCCAGCAGTTTCTCCGGACAGAAGTGGGAGACCCAGTACTTC
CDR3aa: CASSFSGQKWETQYF

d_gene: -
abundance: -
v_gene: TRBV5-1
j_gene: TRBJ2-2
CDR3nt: TGCGCCAGCAGCCCCGGGACACTAAACACCGGGGAGCTGTTTTTT
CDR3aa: CASSPGTLNTGELFF

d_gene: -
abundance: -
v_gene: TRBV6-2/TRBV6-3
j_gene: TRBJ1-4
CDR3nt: TGTGCCAGCAGTTACCGGCGGGAGAGGGGTGGTGAAAAACTGTTTTTT
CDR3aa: CASSYRRERGGEKLFF

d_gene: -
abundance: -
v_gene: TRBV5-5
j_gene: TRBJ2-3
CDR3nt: TGTGCCAGCAGCTTGGCGGGCAGGGTCACAGATACGCAGTATTTT
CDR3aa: CASSLAGRVTDTQYF

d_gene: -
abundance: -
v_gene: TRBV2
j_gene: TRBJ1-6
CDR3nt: TGTGCCAGCAAACAAGGTCAGGTTCGTTCACCCCTCCACTTT
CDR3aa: CASKQGQVRSPLHF

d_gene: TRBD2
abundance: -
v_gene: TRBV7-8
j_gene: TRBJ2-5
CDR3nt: TGTGCCAGCAGCTCTAGCGGGGGGGTACAAGAGACCCAGTACTTC
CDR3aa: CASSSSGGVQETQYF

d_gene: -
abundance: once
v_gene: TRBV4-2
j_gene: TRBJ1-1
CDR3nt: TGTGCCAGCAGCCAAGCAGGGGCAGTCACTGAAGCTTTCTTT
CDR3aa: CASSQAGAVTEAFF

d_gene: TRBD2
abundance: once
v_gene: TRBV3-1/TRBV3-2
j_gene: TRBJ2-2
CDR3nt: TGTGCCAGCAGCCAACACTCCCGGGAGGTTGGGGAGCTGTTTTTT
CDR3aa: CASSQHSREVGELFF

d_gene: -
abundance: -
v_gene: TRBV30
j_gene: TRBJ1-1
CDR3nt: TGTGCCTGGAGTGCATCTAGCATGAACACTGAAGCTTTCTTT
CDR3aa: CAWSASSMNTEAFF

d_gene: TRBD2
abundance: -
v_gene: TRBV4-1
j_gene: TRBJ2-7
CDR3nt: TGCGCCAGCAGCGTACTAGCGGGGGGTGGGTCCGAGCAGTACTTC
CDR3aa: CASSVLAGGGSEQYF

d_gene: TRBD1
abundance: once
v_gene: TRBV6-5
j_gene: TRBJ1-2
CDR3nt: TGTGCCAGCAGGGACAGGGACGGCTATGGCTACACCTTC
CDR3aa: CASRDRDGYGYTF

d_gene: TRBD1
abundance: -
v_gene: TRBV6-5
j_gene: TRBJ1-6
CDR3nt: TGTGCCAGCAGCTCGGGACAGTATAATTCACCCCTCCACTTT
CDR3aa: CASSSGQYNSPLHF

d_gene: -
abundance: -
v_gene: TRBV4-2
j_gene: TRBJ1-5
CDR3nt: TGTGCCAGCAGCCAAGATCTCGGGGGTAGGAGCAATCAGCCCCAGCATTTT
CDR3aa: CASSQDLGGRSNQPQHF

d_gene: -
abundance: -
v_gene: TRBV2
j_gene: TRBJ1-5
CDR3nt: TGTGCCAGCAGGGACAGCCGCAATCAGCCCCAGCATTTT
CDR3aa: CASRDSRNQPQHF

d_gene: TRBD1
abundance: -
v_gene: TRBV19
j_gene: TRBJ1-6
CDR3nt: TGTGCCAGTACCCACCGTCAGGGGGTCGCGCCTCCCCTCCACTTT
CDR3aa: CASTHRQGVAPPLHF

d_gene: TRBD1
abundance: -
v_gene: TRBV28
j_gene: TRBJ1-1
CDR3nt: TGTGCCAGTAATTCAGGGGGCCACACTGAAGCTTTCTTT
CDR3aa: CASNSGGHTEAFF

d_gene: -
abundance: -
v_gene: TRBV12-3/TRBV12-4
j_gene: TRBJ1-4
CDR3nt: TGTGCCAGCAGTCGTATGATGAGTGAAAAACTGTTTTTT
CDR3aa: CASSRMMSEKLFF

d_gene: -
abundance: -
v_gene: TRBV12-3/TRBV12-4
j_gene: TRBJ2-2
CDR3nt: TGTGCCAGCAGAGGTACGGGGACCGGGGAGCTGTTTTTT
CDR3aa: CASRGTGTGELFF